A single sample is the source of the 31 T cell receptor beta chains below, sequenced in a study of spatial heterogeneity in lung cancer. TCRdb reprocessed the 5' RACE reads via MiXCR and lists one record per CDR3 protein. The top ten clones hold about 11% of a sample with under 600 distinct CDR3 sequences, approximately 40% of them seen once. The sample's time point: sample taken at primary tumor resection. Unsorted samples of tumor, nontumor lung or frozen PBMC had their whole RNA sequenced. The specimen was PBMCs, collected at surgery. Receptors originate from a male donor with early-stage non-small cell lung cancer.

Comment on this clonotype: This beta chain represents an off-target read in a library built for alpha chains; its size is of limited meaning. The gene calls are TRBV12-3 or TRBV12-4 and TRBJ2-1; TRBD2 matches 12 bases. The J segment lost 8 bases and the V segment lost 5 bases, leaving 7 bases of the junction unmatched. CDR3 length equals 15 residues. CDR3 sequence (DNA): TGTGCCAGCAGTCGGACTAGCGGGGCTTTCTATGAGCAGTTCTTC. As protein: CASSRTSGAFYEQFF.

About this clonotype itself: A library made for alpha chains picked up this beta chain off target, so its size means little. The V call is TRBV2, the J call TRBJ1-1; 7 bases map to TRBD1. The CDR3 totals 16 residues. V dropped 6 bases and J dropped 0; count of bases not matched to a gene: 10. The germline V gene encodes CDR1 SNHLY and CDR2 FYNNEI. In DNA form, the CDR3 reads TGTGCCAGCAGGGCCCTGACAGGGAACATGAACACTGAAGCTTTCTTT. Amino acid sequence: CASRALTGNMNTEAFF.

Worth noting for this clonotype: Since no conserved phenylalanine or tryptophan closes the CDR3, a read error is the likely cause. The DNA is omitted, as the CDR3 cannot be located on it reliably, and the CDR3 follows TCRdb's listing. A library prepared for alpha chains yielded this beta chain as an off-target read; its size is of little meaning. The genes are TRBV2 and TRBJ2-3. The germline V gene has CDR1 SNHLY and CDR2 FYNNEI. The CDR3 is 9 residues long, counting both termini. The CDR3: CASDLGFSK.

Comment on this clonotype: A library made for alpha chains picked up this beta chain off target, so its size means little. The rearrangement joins TRBV5-1 to TRBJ2-7; TRBD1 agrees at 7 bases. The CDR3 totals 15 residues. Germline V lookup: CDR1 SGHRS, CDR2 YFSETQ. The junction had 7 bases not matched to a gene; V was cut back by 4 bases and J by 0 bases. The CDR3 region has the DNA TGCGCCAGCAGCACTAAACAGGGGCCCTCCTACGAGCAGTACTTC. Amino acid sequence: CASSTKQGPSYEQYF. Drawing the rest from reference TRBV5-1 and TRBJ2-7, the complete variable domain is KAGVTQTPRYLIKTRGQQVTLSCSPISGHRSVSWYQQTPGQGLQFLFEYFSETQRNKGNFPGRFSGRQFSNSRSEMNVSTLELGDSALYLCASSTKQGPSYEQYFGPGTRLTVT.

On this clonotype itself: This beta chain represents an off-target read in a library built for alpha chains; its size is of limited meaning. This chain connects TRBV27 to TRBJ2-7; 7 positions match TRBD1. CDR3 length: 14 amino acids. Germline trimming cut 3 bases from V and 4 bases from J; bases unmatched to any gene: 6. Per the germline V gene, CDR1 is MNHEY and CDR2 is SMNVEV (reference sequence). The DNA of the CDR3 is TGTGCCAGCAGTTTTACGGGACAGAGGTACGAGCAGTACTTC. This translates into CASSFTGQRYEQYF.

About this clonotype itself: The library was designed around alpha chains, so this beta chain is a stray read whose abundance carries little weight. The chain combines TRBV28 with TRBJ2-3; D remains ambiguous. This CDR3 has 22 amino acids. With 2 bases removed from V and 6 bases from J, the gap between germline ends came to 36 bases. CDR1 is MDHEN, CDR2 SYDVKM, per germline. CDR3 DNA: TGTGCCAGCAGTTTAAGTGTTCGGGTGACTTTTAGTCACTATACCCCTCGGGATACGCAGTATTTT. Translation gives CASSLSVRVTFSHYTPRDTQYF. Filled out from reference TRBV28 and TRBJ2-3, the complete variable domain reads DVKVTQSSRYLVKRTGEKVFLECVQDMDHENMFWYRQDPGLGLRLIYFSYDVKMKEKGDIPEGYSVSREKKERFSLILESASTNQTSMYLCASSLSVRVTFSHYTPRDTQYFGPGTRLTVL.

A remark on this clonotype: In a library made to pick up alpha chains, this beta chain is a stray read with a size that means little. This chain links TRBV9 with TRBJ2-7; 12 nucleotides match TRBD1. The CDR3 is 16 amino acids. Germline values: CDR1 SGDLS, CDR2 YYNGEE. V lost 2 bases and J lost 5; bases outside the gene matches: 8. CDR3 nucleotides: TGTGCCAGCAGCGTGGGGACAGGGGGCGCGGCCCACGAGCAGTACTTC. It encodes CASSVGTGGAAHEQYF. Full variable domain (rest looked up from reference TRBV9 and TRBJ2-7): DSGVTQTPKHLITATGQRVTLRCSPRSGDLSVYWYQQSLDQGLQFLIQYYNGEERAKGNILERFSAQQFPDLHSELNLSSLELGDSALYFCASSVGTGGAAHEQYFGPGTRLTVT.

This clonotype was observed a handful of times. The library was designed around alpha chains, so this beta chain is a stray read whose abundance carries little weight. The CDR3 DNA reads as TGTGCCAGCACCACTAGCCGGGGCCCTGCCTACGAGCAGTACTTC. Translating it yields CASTTSRGPAYEQYF. The chain recombines TRBV11-2 with TRBJ2-7; a weak D match, TRBD2 (6 bases). Per the germline V gene, CDR1 is SGHAT and CDR2 is FQNNGV. This CDR3 has 15 amino acids. Trimming pared 7 bases from V and 2 bases from J, leaving 18 bases between.

By its share, this clonotype is large. This beta chain is off target for a library built for alpha chains, so its abundance means little. V gene TRBV10-2 combines with J gene TRBJ1-1; D ambiguous. Germline CDR1 and CDR2: WSHSY and SAAADI. The CDR3 length is 14 residues. Trimming stripped 0 bases from V and 4 bases from J, with 9 bases between. This chain's CDR3 is CASSESRRVTEAFF. The CDR3 DNA is TGCGCCAGCAGTGAGTCGAGGAGGGTCACTGAAGCTTTCTTT.

This clonotype was seen a few times. The library was built for alpha chains, so this beta chain is an off-target read and its size means little. The chain couples TRBV2 to TRBJ2-2; 8 bases are shared with TRBD1. Trimming at V came to 7 bases and at J to 4 bases, leaving 5 bases not matched to a gene. In germline, CDR1 is SNHLY, CDR2 FYNNEI. The CDR3 has 14 amino acids. CDR3 nucleotides: TGTGCCAGCAACGGACAGGGAGGCACCGGGGAGCTGTTTTTT. Its protein is CASNGQGGTGELFF.

Note on this clonotype: Little can be read into the size of this beta chain, an off-target read in a library designed for alpha chains. The V call is TRBV11-1, the J call TRBJ2-5; D is tentatively TRBD1 or TRBD2 (6 bases each). In germline, CDR1 is SGHAT, CDR2 FQDESV (reference sequence). This CDR3 has 16 residues. With 5 bases removed from V and 5 bases from J, the gap between germline ends came to 21 bases. This CDR3 reads CASSPGSGTGRETQYF. For the CDR3, the DNA is TGTGCCAGCAGCCCTGGCAGCGGAACAGGGAGGGAGACCCAGTACTTC.

This clonotype turned up a few times. Since the library was made to target alpha chains, this beta chain is a stray read and its abundance is not meaningful. This chain connects TRBV11-2 to TRBJ2-4; D is ambiguous. Germline loops: CDR1 SGHAT, CDR2 FQNNGV. There are 14 residues in the CDR3. With 5 bases removed from V and 0 bases from J, the gap between germline ends came to 8 bases. Here the CDR3 reads CASSDGEAKNIQYF. For the CDR3, the DNA is TGTGCCAGCAGCGATGGGGAAGCCAAAAACATTCAGTACTTC. Full variable domain (rest looked up from reference TRBV11-2 and TRBJ2-4): EAGVAQSPRYKIIEKRQSVAFWCNPISGHATLYWYQQILGQGPKLLIQFQNNGVVDDSQLPKDRFSAERLKGVDSTLKIQPAKLEDSAVYLCASSDGEAKNIQYFGAGTRLSVL.

This clonotype has only a few counts. This beta chain turned up in a library designed for alpha chains; as an off-target read, its abundance says little. The chain has TRBV27 and TRBJ2-7; 8 bases fit TRBD1. Germline loops: CDR1 MNHEY, CDR2 SMNVEV (reference sequence). V lost 5 bases and J lost 7; bases outside the gene matches: 16. The CDR3 has 16 residues. The CDR3 loop is CASSLLGLTGVGEQYF. CDR3 coding DNA: TGTGCCAGCAGTCTCCTAGGTTTGACAGGGGTGGGTGAGCAGTACTTC.

The table lists this clonotype with a count of one. This beta chain represents an off-target read in a library built for alpha chains; its size is of limited meaning. This sequence joins TRBV12-5 and TRBJ2-1; 8 positions match TRBD1. The CDR3 covers 14 residues. V lost 7 bases, J lost 7 bases, and 9 bases stayed unmatched. Germline loops: CDR1 LGHNT, CDR2 FRNRAP. The CDR3 sequence: CASDLGRQGNEQFF. Here the CDR3 DNA reads TGTGCTAGTGACTTGGGGAGACAGGGGAATGAGCAGTTCTTC. The full variable domain, rest sourced from reference TRBV12-5 and TRBJ2-1, is DARVTQTPRHKVTEMGQEVTMRCQPILGHNTVFWYRQTMMQGLELLAYFRNRAPLDDSGMPKDRFSAEMPDATLATLKIQPSEPRDSAVYFCASDLGRQGNEQFFGPGTRLTVL.

A remark on this clonotype: This beta chain was picked up by a library intended for alpha chains and is off target, so its count carries little meaning. J is TRBJ2-5 and V is TRBV6-2 or TRBV6-3; 8 bases map to TRBD1. The germline CDR1 and CDR2 sequences are MNHEY and SVGEGT. This CDR3 comprises 12 residues. Losses at the gene ends were 10 bases for V and 3 bases for J; bases not matched to a gene: 4. This chain's CDR3 is CANSDREETQYF. CDR3 coding DNA: TGTGCCAACTCGGACAGGGAAGAGACCCAGTACTTC.

Concerning this clonotype itself: This beta chain is a stray read from a library made for alpha chains; its abundance is not meaningful. The rearrangement uses TRBV7-8 and TRBJ2-7; the D is unclear. Germline V CDR1 and CDR2: SGHVS, FQNEAQ. Trimming removed 4 bases from V and 10 bases from J, with 11 bases in between. The CDR3 spans 11 residues. CDR3 protein: CASSWALDQYF. The CDR3, as DNA: TGTGCCAGCAGCTGGGCCTTGGACCAGTACTTC.

On this clonotype: This beta chain came through as a stray read in a library set up for alpha chains, and its size says little. The chain is built from TRBV4-1 and TRBJ2-3; D perhaps matches TRBD2 (6 bases). The length of the CDR3 is 15 residues. Trimming pared 1 base from V and 2 bases from J, leaving 10 bases between. CDR1 is MGHRA, CDR2 YSYEKL, per germline. The CDR3 reads CASSQGAGYTDTQYF. In DNA, the CDR3 is TGCGCCAGCAGCCAAGGAGCGGGCTACACAGATACGCAGTATTTT.

This clonotype was recorded a few times. The library was designed around alpha chains, so this beta chain is a stray read whose abundance carries little weight. The gene calls are TRBV30 and TRBJ2-1; tentative D call: TRBD2 (6 bases). Trimming removed 3 bases at V and 5 bases at J, with 20 bases between. Per germline, CDR1 GTSNPN and CDR2 SVGIG (reference sequence). The CDR3 loop spans 16 amino acids. CDR3 nucleotides: TGTGCCTGGAGGCCAATCCGGGACTGGGATCACAATGAGCAGTTCTTC. Translated, it gives CAWRPIRDWDHNEQFF.

In its sample, this clonotype was seen a few times. This beta chain is a stray read from a library made for alpha chains; its abundance is not meaningful. The chain has TRBV29-1 and TRBJ2-2, with 8 positions matching TRBD1. Losses at the gene ends were 6 bases for V and 3 bases for J; bases not matched to a gene: 3. Germline CDR1 SQVTM, CDR2 ANQGSEA. The CDR3 spans 13 residues. CDR3: CSVLTGDTGELFF. The CDR3 nucleotides read TGCAGCGTCCTGACAGGGGACACCGGGGAGCTGTTTTTT.

In regard to this clonotype: This beta chain appears as a stray read in a library generated for alpha chains; its size is not informative. This rearrangement joins TRBV4-1 to TRBJ2-1; 12 nucleotides align to TRBD2. J was trimmed by 7 bases and V by 1 base; bases with no gene match: 5. The CDR3 spans 16 residues. The germline CDR1 and CDR2 sequences are MGHRA and YSYEKL. This CDR3 reads CASSQGRTSGMNEQFF. Here the CDR3 DNA reads TGCGCCAGCAGCCAAGGTAGGACTAGCGGGATGAATGAGCAGTTCTTC.

This clonotype was detected a few times. A library prepared for alpha chains yielded this beta chain as an off-target read; its size is of little meaning. The chain joins TRBV2 to TRBJ2-5, with 7 nucleotides matching TRBD1. The CDR3 is made up of 12 amino acids. In germline, CDR1 is SNHLY, CDR2 FYNNEI. V shed 6 bases and J 5 bases; nucleotides not matched to a gene: 3. The DNA of the CDR3 is TGTGCCAGCAGGACGACAGGGGAGACCCAGTACTTC. Translated, it gives CASRTTGETQYF.

To note about this clonotype: The size of this beta chain means little, since it is a stray read in a library made for alpha chains. The rearrangement uses TRBV7-8 and TRBJ2-1, with TRBD1 matching over 7 bases. The trim removed 5 bases at V and 4 bases at J, leaving 2 bases unmatched. The CDR3 spans 13 residues. In germline, CDR1 is SGHVS, CDR2 FQNEAQ. For the CDR3, the DNA is TGTGCCAGCAGCCTACAGGGGTACAATGAGCAGTTCTTC. Amino acid sequence: CASSLQGYNEQFF.

Concerning this clonotype itself: A library made for alpha chains picked up this beta chain off target, so its size means little. The chain recombines TRBV12-3 or TRBV12-4 with TRBJ2-3, with 8 positions matching TRBD2. V was clipped by 6 bases and J by 1 base; unmatched bases: 18. This CDR3 comprises 19 residues. The CDR3 DNA sequence: TGTGCCAGCAGCTACCCGCTCGGGGGCGAAGCGGGGGGCACAGATACGCAGTATTTT. It translates to CASSYPLGGEAGGTDTQYF.

Turning to this clonotype: In a library made to pick up alpha chains, this beta chain is a stray read with a size that means little. The rearrangement links TRBV2 to TRBJ2-7; 9 bases map to TRBD2. The germline gives CDR1 SNHLY, CDR2 FYNNEI. CDR3 length equals 16 residues. V lost 3 bases, J lost 1 base, and 7 bases stayed unmatched. CDR3: CASSDGGLAISYEQYF. The CDR3 DNA follows: TGTGCCAGCAGTGATGGAGGACTAGCGATTTCCTACGAGCAGTACTTC.

With regard to this clonotype: Because this beta chain is a stray read in a library intended to capture alpha chains, its abundance should not be given much weight. The J gene is TRBJ2-1, the V gene TRBV20-1, with TRBD2 identical over 8 bases. CDR3 length equals 14 residues. J gave up 10 bases and V 6 bases, and 14 bases lay outside the gene matches. Per the germline V gene, CDR1 is DFQATT and CDR2 is SNEGSKA (reference sequence). The CDR3 bases are TGCAGTGCCCCTGATAGCGGGATTCCTTTGGAGCAGTTCTTC. This translates into CSAPDSGIPLEQFF.

About this clonotype itself: Found in a library prepared for alpha chains, this beta chain is an off-target read, and its abundance has little meaning. CDR3 in amino acids: CSARSPDRIYEQYF. The DNA for the CDR3 is TGCAGTGCTAGATCACCGGACAGAATCTACGAGCAGTACTTC. This chain links TRBV20-1 with TRBJ2-7, with D possibly being TRBD1 (6 bases). The V gene's germline CDR1 is DFQATT and CDR2 SNEGSKA (reference sequence). V was cut by 2 bases and J by 3 bases, with 14 bases left in between. This CDR3 is 14 amino acids long.

Points on this clonotype: Relative to the germline gene, one junction end is altered; a read error may explain this. Found in a library prepared for alpha chains, this beta chain is an off-target read, and its abundance has little meaning. The V gene is TRBV7-6, the J gene TRBJ2-7, with D maybe TRBD1 (5 bases). The CDR3 contains 13 residues. Germline loops: CDR1 SGHVS, CDR2 FNYEAQ. DNA for the CDR3: TGTGCCAGCAGCTTAGGCCCCAGGGAAGAGCCGTACTTC. Its protein product is CASSLGPREEPYF.

To note about this clonotype: The library was built for alpha chains, so this beta chain is an off-target read and its size means little. This rearrangement joins TRBV18 to TRBJ2-7; 10 positions agree with TRBD1. This CDR3 is 15 amino acids long. The germline gives CDR1 KGHSH, CDR2 LQKENI. Trimming cost V 4 bases and J 4 bases; bases outside gene matches: 7. The CDR3 coding sequence is TGTGCCAGCTCACGAGGGACAGGGGAGAGATACGAGCAGTACTTC. This codes for CASSRGTGERYEQYF.

Details on this clonotype: Being off target in a library aimed at alpha chains, this beta chain has a size of little meaning. The chain has TRBV4-1 and TRBJ2-3; the match to TRBD2 covers 13 bases. Germline V gives CDR1 MGHRA, CDR2 YSYEKL. With 3 bases clipped from V and 5 bases from J, the junction kept 8 bases outside the gene matches. This CDR3 spans 17 amino acids. The CDR3 DNA sequence: TGCGCCAGCAGCCACCCCACTAGCGGGGGGGCCGGAGATACGCAGTATTTT. It translates to CASSHPTSGGAGDTQYF.

This clonotype was recorded a few times. This beta chain is a stray read from a library made for alpha chains; its abundance is not meaningful. The chain uses TRBV12-3 or TRBV12-4 and TRBJ2-1; no reliable D call. V was trimmed by 3 bases and J by 6 bases, leaving 3 bases between them. The CDR3 contains 11 residues. CDR3 sequence reads: CASSFINEQFF. CDR3 DNA sequence: TGTGCCAGCAGTTTCATCAATGAGCAGTTCTTC.

In its sample, this clonotype is large. Since it is a stray read in a library aimed at alpha chains, this beta chain has a size that is not meaningful. This chain uses TRBV12-3 or TRBV12-4 with TRBJ2-1; no clear D gene. V was trimmed by 9 bases and J by 6 bases, leaving 15 bases between them. CDR3 length equals 13 residues. The CDR3 spells CASHGYTGNEQFF. The CDR3 DNA follows: TGTGCCAGTCACGGGTACACGGGCAATGAGCAGTTCTTC.